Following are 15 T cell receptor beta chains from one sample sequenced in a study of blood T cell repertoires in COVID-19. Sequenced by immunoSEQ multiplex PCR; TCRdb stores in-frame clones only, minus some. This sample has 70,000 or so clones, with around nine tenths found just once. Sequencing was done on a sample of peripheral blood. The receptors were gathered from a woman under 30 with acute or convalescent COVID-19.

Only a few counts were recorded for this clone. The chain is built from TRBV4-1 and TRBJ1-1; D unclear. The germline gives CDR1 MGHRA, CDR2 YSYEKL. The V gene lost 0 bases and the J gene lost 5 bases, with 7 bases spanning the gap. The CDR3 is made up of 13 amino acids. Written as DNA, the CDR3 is TGCGCCAGCAGCCAAGAAAGGCGGACTGAAGCTTTCTTT. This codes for CASSQERRTEAFF.

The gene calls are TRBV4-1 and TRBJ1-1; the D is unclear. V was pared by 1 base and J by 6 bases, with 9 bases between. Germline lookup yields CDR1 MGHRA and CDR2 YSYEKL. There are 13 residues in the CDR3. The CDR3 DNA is TGCGCCAGCAGCCAAGGAGGCGGGCCTGAAGCTTTCTTT. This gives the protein CASSQGGGPEAFF.

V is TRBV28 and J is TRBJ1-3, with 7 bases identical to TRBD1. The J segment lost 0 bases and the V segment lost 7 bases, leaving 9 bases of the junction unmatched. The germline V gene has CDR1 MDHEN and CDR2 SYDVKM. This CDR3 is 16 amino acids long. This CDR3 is CASKDRATNSGNTIYF. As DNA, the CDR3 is TGTGCCAGCAAAGACAGGGCGACAAACTCTGGAAACACCATATATTTT.

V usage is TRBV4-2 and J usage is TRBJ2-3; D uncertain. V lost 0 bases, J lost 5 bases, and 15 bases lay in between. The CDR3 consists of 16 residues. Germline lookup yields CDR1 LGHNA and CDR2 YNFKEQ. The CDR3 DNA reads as TGTGCCAGCAGCCAAGATAACACAGCCGGCTTAGATACGCAGTATTTT. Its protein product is CASSQDNTAGLDTQYF.

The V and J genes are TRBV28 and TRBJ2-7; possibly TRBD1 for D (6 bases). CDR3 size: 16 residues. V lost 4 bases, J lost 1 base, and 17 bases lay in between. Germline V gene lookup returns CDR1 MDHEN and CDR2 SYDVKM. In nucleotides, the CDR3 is TGTGCCAGCAGTTCTTATAGGACAGTGAGATCCTACGAGCAGTACTTC. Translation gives CASSSYRTVRSYEQYF.

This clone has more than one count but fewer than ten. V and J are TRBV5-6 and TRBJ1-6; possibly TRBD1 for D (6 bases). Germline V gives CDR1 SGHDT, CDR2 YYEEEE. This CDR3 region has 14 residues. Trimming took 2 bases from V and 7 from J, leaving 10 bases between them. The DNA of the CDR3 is TGTGCCAGCAGCTTTGGCACAGGGAATTCACCCCTCCACTTT. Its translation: CASSFGTGNSPLHF.

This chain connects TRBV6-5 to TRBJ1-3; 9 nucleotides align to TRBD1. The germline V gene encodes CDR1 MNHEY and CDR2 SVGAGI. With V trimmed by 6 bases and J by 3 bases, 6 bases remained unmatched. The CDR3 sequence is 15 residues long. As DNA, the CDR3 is TGTGCCAGCAGGGCCGGGACAGGGTATGGAAACACCATATATTTT. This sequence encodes CASRAGTGYGNTIYF.

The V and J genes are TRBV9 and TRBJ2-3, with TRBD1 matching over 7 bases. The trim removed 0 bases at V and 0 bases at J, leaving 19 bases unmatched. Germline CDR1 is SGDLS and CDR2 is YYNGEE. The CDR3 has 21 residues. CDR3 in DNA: TGTGCCAGCAGCGTAGGGCTGGAAGCGTGGACAGGCCCTCTTAGCACAGATACGCAGTATTTT. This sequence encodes CASSVGLEAWTGPLSTDTQYF.

Here the CDR3 reads CASSARPGGGPRPAFF. In nucleotides, the CDR3 is TGTGCCAGTAGTGCCCGCCCGGGGGGCGGTCCCCGGCCAGCTTTCTTT. This sequence joins TRBV19 and TRBJ1-1; the D gene is possibly TRBD1 (6 bases). V was pared by 5 bases and J by 10 bases, with 26 bases between. This CDR3 contains 16 residues. Germline lookup yields CDR1 LNHDA and CDR2 SQIVND (reference sequence).

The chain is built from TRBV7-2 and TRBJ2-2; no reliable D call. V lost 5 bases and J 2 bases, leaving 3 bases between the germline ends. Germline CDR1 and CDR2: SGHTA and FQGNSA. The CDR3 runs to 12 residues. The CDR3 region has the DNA TGTGCCAGCAGCCTAAACACCGGGGAGCTGTTTTTT. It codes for CASSLNTGELFF.

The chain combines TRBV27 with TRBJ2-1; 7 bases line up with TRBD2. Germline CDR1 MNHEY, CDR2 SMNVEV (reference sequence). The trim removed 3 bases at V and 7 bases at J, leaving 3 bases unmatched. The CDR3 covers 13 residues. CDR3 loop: CASSLRGGNEQFF. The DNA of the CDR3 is TGTGCCAGCAGTTTGAGGGGAGGGAATGAGCAGTTCTTC.

CDR3 protein: CASSLTSGSITDTQYF. CDR3 in DNA: TGTGCCAGCAGCTTAACTAGCGGGAGTATCACAGATACGCAGTATTTT. This chain connects TRBV7-6 to TRBJ2-3; 11 bases fit TRBD2. CDR3 length equals 16 residues. Trimming took 2 bases from V and 2 from J; bases not matched to a gene: 3. CDR1 and CDR2 (germline): SGHVS, FNYEAQ.

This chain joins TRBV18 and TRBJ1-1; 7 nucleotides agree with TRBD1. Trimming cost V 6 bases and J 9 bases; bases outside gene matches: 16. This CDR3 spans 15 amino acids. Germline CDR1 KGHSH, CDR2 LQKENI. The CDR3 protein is CASSPSAGGRLKAFF. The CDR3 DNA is TGTGCCAGCTCCCCCTCAGCAGGGGGTCGATTAAAAGCTTTCTTT. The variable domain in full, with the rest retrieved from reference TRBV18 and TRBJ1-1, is NAGVMQNPRHLVRRRGQEARLRCSPMKGHSHVYWYRQLPEEGLKFMVYLQKENIIDESGMPKERFSAEFPKEGPSILRIQQVVRGDSAAYFCASSPSAGGRLKAFFGQGTRLTVV.

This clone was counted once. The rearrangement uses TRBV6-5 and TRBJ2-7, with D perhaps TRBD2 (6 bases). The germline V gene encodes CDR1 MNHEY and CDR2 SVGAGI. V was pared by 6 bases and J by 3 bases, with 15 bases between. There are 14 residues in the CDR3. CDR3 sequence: CASRPAGLNYEQYF. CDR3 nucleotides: TGTGCCAGCAGACCCGCGGGACTGAACTACGAGCAGTACTTC.

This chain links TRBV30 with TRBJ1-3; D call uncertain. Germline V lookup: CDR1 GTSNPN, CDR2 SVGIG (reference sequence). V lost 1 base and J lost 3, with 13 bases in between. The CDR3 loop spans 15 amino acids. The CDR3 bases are TGTGCCTGGAGTGGGTCTGGGCAGGTTGGAAACACCATATATTTT. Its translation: CAWSGSGQVGNTIYF. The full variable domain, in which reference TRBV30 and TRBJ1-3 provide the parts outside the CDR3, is SQTIHQWPATLVQPVGSPLSLECTVEGTSNPNLYWYRQAAGRGLQLLFYSVGIGQISSEVPQNLSASRPQDRQFILSSKKLLLSDSGFYLCAWSGSGQVGNTIYFGEGSWLTVV.